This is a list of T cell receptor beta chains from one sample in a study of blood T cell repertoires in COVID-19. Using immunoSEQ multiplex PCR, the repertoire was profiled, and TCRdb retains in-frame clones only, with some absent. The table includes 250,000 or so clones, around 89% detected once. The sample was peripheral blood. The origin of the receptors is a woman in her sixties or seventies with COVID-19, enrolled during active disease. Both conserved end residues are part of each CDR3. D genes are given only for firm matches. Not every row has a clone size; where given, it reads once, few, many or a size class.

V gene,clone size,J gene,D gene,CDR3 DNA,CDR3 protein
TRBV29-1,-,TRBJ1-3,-,TGCAGCGTTTCTGTTGGAAACACCATATATTTT,CSVSVGNTIYF
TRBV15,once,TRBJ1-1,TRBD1,TGTGCCACCACCCCCCGACAGGGTCATGAAGCTTTCTTT,CATTPRQGHEAFF
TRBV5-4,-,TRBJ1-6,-,TGTGCCAGCAGCTTGGAAGCCAGGGGTTATAATTCACCCCTCCACTTT,CASSLEARGYNSPLHF
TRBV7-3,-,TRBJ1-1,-,TGTGCCAGCAGCCCGGACATTTTGCACACTGAAGCTTTCTTT,CASSPDILHTEAFF
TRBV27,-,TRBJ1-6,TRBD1,TGTGCCAGCAGTTTTGGGCAGGGGGCGGGCGGGGTCTATTCACCCCTCCACTTT,CASSFGQGAGGVYSPLHF
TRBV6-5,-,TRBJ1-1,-,TGTGCCAGCAGCCCCAGGGGCTGGGCCTTTGAAGCTTTCTTT,CASSPRGWAFEAFF
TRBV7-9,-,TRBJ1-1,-,TGTGCCAGCAGCTCCGGGGGGACTGAAGCTTTCTTT,CASSSGGTEAFF
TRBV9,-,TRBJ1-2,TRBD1,TGTGCCAGCAGCGTAGATCTCCAGGGGGACTATGGCTACACCTTC,CASSVDLQGDYGYTF
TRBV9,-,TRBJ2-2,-,TGTGCCAGCAGCGTCCTAGGGGCCGGGGAGCTGTTTTTT,CASSVLGAGELFF
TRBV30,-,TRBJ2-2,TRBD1,TGTGCCTGGACAGACAGGGGAAGGAACACCGGGGAGCTGTTTTTT,CAWTDRGRNTGELFF
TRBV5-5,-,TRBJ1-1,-,TGTGCCAGCAGCACCCGGACAGCTCTGAACACTGAAGCTTTCTTT,CASSTRTALNTEAFF
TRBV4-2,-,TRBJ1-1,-,TGTGCCAGCAGCCAAACACCGAACACTGAAGCTTTCTTT,CASSQTPNTEAFF
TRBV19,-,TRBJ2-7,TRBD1,TGTGCCAGTAGTATCACAGGGGACGCCGAGCAGTACTTC,CASSITGDAEQYF
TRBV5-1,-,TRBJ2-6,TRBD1,TGCGCCAGCACCGGCAGGGACAGGGCGACTGGGGCCAACGTCCTGACTTTC,CASTGRDRATGANVLTF
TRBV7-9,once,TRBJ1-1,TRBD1,TGTGCCAGCAGCTCCAGACAGGGCGGGACTGAAGCTTTCTTT,CASSSRQGGTEAFF
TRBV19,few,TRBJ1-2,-,TGTGCCAGTAGTACTGACAGAAAGATTGGCTACACCTTC,CASSTDRKIGYTF
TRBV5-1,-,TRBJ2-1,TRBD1,TGCGCCAGCAGCTTGGCGACAGGGGGGTCCTACAATGAGCAGTTCTTC,CASSLATGGSYNEQFF
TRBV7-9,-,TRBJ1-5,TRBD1,TGTGCCAGCAGCGAGGGGGCGAATCAGCCCCAGCATTTT,CASSEGANQPQHF
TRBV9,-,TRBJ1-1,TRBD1,TGTGCCAGCAGCATCGGATTACAGGGGGCTGAAGCTTTCTTT,CASSIGLQGAEAFF
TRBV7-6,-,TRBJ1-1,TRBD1,TGTGCCAGCAGCCTTTTTCCGGGACAGGCGAACACTGAAGCTTTCTTT,CASSLFPGQANTEAFF
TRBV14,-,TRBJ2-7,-,TGTGCCAGCAGCCACCTCAGGTTCTACGAGCAGTACTTC,CASSHLRFYEQYF
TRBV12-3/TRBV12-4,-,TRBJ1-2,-,TGTGCCAGCAGTCTACCCCCCTCCTATGGCTACACCTTC,CASSLPPSYGYTF
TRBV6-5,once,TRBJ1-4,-,TGTGCCAGCAGTTACATCGGGGCGGGGGAAAAACTGTTTTTT,CASSYIGAGEKLFF
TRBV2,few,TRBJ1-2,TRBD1,TGTGCCAGCAGCCTGACAGGGTATGCCACCTTC,CASSLTGYATF
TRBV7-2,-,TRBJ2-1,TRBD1,TGTGCCAGCAGCTTCCCGGGACAGGGAGATATGAAAGGATTCAATGAGCAGTTCTTC,CASSFPGQGDMKGFNEQFF
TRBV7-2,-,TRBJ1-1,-,TGTGCCAGCAGCTTACTGGGAGGATCGAACACTGAAGCTTTCTTT,CASSLLGGSNTEAFF
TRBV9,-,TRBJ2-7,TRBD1,TGTGCCAGCAGCATGCGGACAGGGTCGGGCGAGCAGTACTTC,CASSMRTGSGEQYF
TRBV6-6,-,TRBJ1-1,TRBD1,TGTGCCAGCAGTATAGACAGGGGCGGAACTGAAGCTTTCTTT,CASSIDRGGTEAFF
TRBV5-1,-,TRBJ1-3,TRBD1,TGCGCCAGCAGCTCGCAACCACAGGGGGCTCATGGAAACACCATATATTTT,CASSSQPQGAHGNTIYF
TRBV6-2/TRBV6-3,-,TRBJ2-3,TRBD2,TGTGCCAGCAGTTACCCAGTAGCGGGGGGCCCGGATACGCAGTATTTT,CASSYPVAGGPDTQYF
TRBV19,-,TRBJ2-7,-,TGTGCCAGTAGCGACAGAGCCTACGAGCAGTACTTC,CASSDRAYEQYF
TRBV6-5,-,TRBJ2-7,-,TGTGCCAGCAGATGGACACCTAGTCACGAGCAGTACTTC,CASRWTPSHEQYF
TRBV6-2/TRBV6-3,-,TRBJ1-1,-,TGTGCCAGCAGTTACCTATACAGTAACACTGAAGCTTTCTTT,CASSYLYSNTEAFF
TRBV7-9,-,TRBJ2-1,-,TGTGCCAGCAGTTACCCCGGAGCCCCCCTTGGGAATGAGCAGTTCTTC,CASSYPGAPLGNEQFF
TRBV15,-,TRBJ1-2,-,TGTGCCACCAGCAGAACAAGCGGGGGTAGCTATGGCTACACCTTC,CATSRTSGGSYGYTF
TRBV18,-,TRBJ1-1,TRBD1,TGTGCCAGCTCACCGACGGGCAGGGGGCCTGAAGCTTTCTTT,CASSPTGRGPEAFF
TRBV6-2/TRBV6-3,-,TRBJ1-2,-,TGTGCCAGCAGTTACTCACAGCCTAACTATGGCTACACCTTC,CASSYSQPNYGYTF
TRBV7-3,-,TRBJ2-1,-,TGTGCCAGCAGCCAGGACAATGAGCAGTTCTTC,CASSQDNEQFF
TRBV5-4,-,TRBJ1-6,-,TGTGCCAGCAGCTTCTCTGGGGCTTCACCCCTCCACTTT,CASSFSGASPLHF
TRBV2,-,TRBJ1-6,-,TGTGCCAGCTCTCTTACCCAACATGGGGGAGGTTCACCCCTCCACTTT,CASSLTQHGGGSPLHF
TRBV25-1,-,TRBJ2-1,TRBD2,TGTGCCAGCAGTGAGGCAGCGGGGTACTTGAGCTCCTACAATGAGCAGTTCTTC,CASSEAAGYLSSYNEQFF
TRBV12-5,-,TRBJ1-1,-,TGTGCTAGTGGTTTGGTAGCGGAATTTAACACTGAAGCTTTCTTT,CASGLVAEFNTEAFF
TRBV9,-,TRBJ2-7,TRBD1,TGTGCCAGCAGCCCAGGACAGGGCACCTCCTACGAGCAGTACTTC,CASSPGQGTSYEQYF
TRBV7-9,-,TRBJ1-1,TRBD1,TGTGCCAGCATCCTCCCAGGGGGCCCGAACACTGAAGCTTTCTTT,CASILPGGPNTEAFF
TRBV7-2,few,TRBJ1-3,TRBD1,TGTGCCAGCAGCTCCGGACAGGTCGGGGTCACCATATATTTT,CASSSGQVGVTIYF
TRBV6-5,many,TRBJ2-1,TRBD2,TGTGCCAGCATGACACTAGCGGGGGGGTCTGAGCAGTTCTTC,CASMTLAGGSEQFF
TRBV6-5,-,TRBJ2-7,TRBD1,TGTGCCAGCAGTTATGGACAGGGGATCTACGAGCAGTACTTC,CASSYGQGIYEQYF
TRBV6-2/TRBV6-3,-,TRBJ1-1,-,TGTGCCAGCAGTCGCGGGGCGGGGAGCGGCACTGAAGCTTTCTTT,CASSRGAGSGTEAFF
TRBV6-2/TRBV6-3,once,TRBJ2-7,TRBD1,TGTGCCAGCAGCCCGACAGGGTCTAGACAGGAGCAGTACTTC,CASSPTGSRQEQYF
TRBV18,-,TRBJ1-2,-,TGTGCCAGCTCACCACGGTCAGGCCAACCCGGCTACACCTTC,CASSPRSGQPGYTF
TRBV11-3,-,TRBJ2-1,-,TGTGCCAGCAGCTTAGAACCAGGGCACTACAATGAGCAGTTCTTC,CASSLEPGHYNEQFF
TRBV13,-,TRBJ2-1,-,TGTGCCAGCAGCTTAGTCCGAGGGTCCTACAATGAGCAGTTCTTC,CASSLVRGSYNEQFF
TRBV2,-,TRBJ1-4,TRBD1,TGTGCCATACACAGGGGGTCTAATGAAAAACTGTTTTTT,CAIHRGSNEKLFF